This passage covers 14 T cell receptor beta chains from one sample sequenced in a study of OX40 agonist ivuxolimab in advanced cancers. The library relied on the immunoSEQ multiplex PCR assay. The immuneACCESS repertoire file appears here via TCRdb, limited to in-frame rearrangements. These files lack a portion of the clones; in checked studies, under half of the deficit traces to unresolved V genes, and the cause of the others is not known. Recorded for this sample are roughly 93,000 clones; more than 80% of them occurred a single time. The ten largest clones capture under 7% of the sample. The sample consisted of CD4+ or CD8+ T cells sorted from blood, taken in a trial of the OX40 agonist ivuxolimab. Receptor source: an adult with an advanced solid tumor such as melanoma, head and neck, liver or kidney cancer.

The sample holds a few counts of this clone. The CDR3 DNA reads as TGTGCCAGCAGCTCCCGGAAGGCGGGATTAGGTCAGTACTTC. It codes for CASSSRKAGLGQYF. The rearrangement links TRBV11-2 to TRBJ2-7; perhaps TRBD2 as D (6 bases). V was shortened by 4 bases and J by 10 bases, with 20 bases between the two germline ends. Germline V CDR1 and CDR2: SGHAT, FQNNGV. This CDR3 spans 14 amino acids.

CDR3 nucleotide sequence: TGTGCCAGCAGCCAGGCCTCCGGGACTGAAGCTTTCTTT. Its protein is CASSQASGTEAFF. The chain recombines TRBV7-3 with TRBJ1-1; D not certain. The CDR3 runs 13 residues. V was cut by 5 bases and J by 5 bases, with 12 bases left in between. From germline, CDR1 is SGHTA and CDR2 FQGTGA.

The chain recombines TRBV27 with TRBJ1-2; a weak D match, TRBD1 (6 bases). The length of the CDR3 is 15 residues. CDR1 and CDR2 from the germline V gene are MNHEY and SMNVEV (reference sequence). Trimming took off 5 bases at V and 4 bases at J, with 17 bases between the two ends. CDR3 in amino acids: CASSAFRDTPYGYTF. Written as DNA, the CDR3 is TGTGCCAGCAGTGCATTTCGGGACACTCCCTATGGCTACACCTTC.

The chain combines TRBV7-2 with TRBJ1-2; 10 nucleotides align to TRBD1. Trimming took 5 bases from V and 7 from J; bases not matched to a gene: 7. The CDR3 extends over 14 amino acids. The germline gives CDR1 SGHTA, CDR2 FQGNSA. This CDR3 is CASSPTGGASGYTF. The DNA of the CDR3 is TGTGCCAGCAGCCCGACAGGGGGCGCGTCTGGCTACACCTTC.

This chain uses TRBV9 with TRBJ1-4, with D perhaps matching TRBD1 (6 bases). The CDR3 is 15 amino acids. Per the germline V gene, CDR1 is SGDLS and CDR2 is YYNGEE. V lost 3 bases and J lost 4, with 13 bases in between. The CDR3 spells CASSEGDGNNEKLFF. The CDR3 DNA is TGTGCCAGCAGCGAGGGGGACGGTAATAATGAAAAACTGTTTTTT.

The chain carries TRBV30 and TRBJ2-5; D may be TRBD2 (6 bases). The CDR3 runs to 16 residues. V lost 3 bases, J lost 11 bases, and 28 bases lay in between. The germline gives CDR1 GTSNPN, CDR2 SVGIG (reference sequence). CDR3 residues: CAWRDGTSRYYEKQYF. The DNA of the CDR3 is TGTGCCTGGAGGGACGGAACTAGCAGATACTACGAAAAGCAGTACTTC.

In this sample, this clone turned up once. This rearrangement joins TRBV10-3 to TRBJ1-1; 8 nucleotides match TRBD1. The CDR3 runs 15 residues. Germline assignment: CDR1 ENHRY and CDR2 SYGVKD. V lost 6 bases to trimming and J lost 0 bases; unmatched junction nucleotides: 6. Written as DNA, the CDR3 is TGTGCCATCAGGGGGCAGGGGGCGATGAACACTGAAGCTTTCTTT. Residues: CAIRGQGAMNTEAFF.

The V call is TRBV2, the J call TRBJ2-7; 7 nucleotides align to TRBD2. After removal of 6 bases from V and 5 bases from J, the junction contained 13 bases not matched to a gene. The germline V gene has CDR1 SNHLY and CDR2 FYNNEI. The CDR3 is made up of 15 amino acids. This CDR3 is CASRRPDGGGDEQYF. The CDR3 bases are TGTGCCAGCAGGAGACCGGATGGCGGGGGTGACGAGCAGTACTTC.

The chain combines TRBV5-1 with TRBJ1-4, with 7 bases aligning to TRBD1. Germline CDR1 SGHRS, CDR2 YFSETQ. The CDR3 totals 19 residues. V shed 0 bases and J 2 bases; nucleotides not matched to a gene: 13. CDR3 amino acids: CASSLARGTVMGTNEKLFF. CDR3 sequence (DNA): TGCGCCAGCAGCTTGGCCCGGGGGACAGTCATGGGGACTAATGAAAAACTGTTTTTT.

The chain couples TRBV9 to TRBJ2-4, with D tentatively TRBD1 (7 bases). V was trimmed by 3 bases and J by 0 bases, leaving 10 bases between them. The CDR3 contains 15 residues. Looked up from germline, CDR1 is SGDLS and CDR2 is YYNGEE. CDR3 sequence reads: CASSGQGGAKNIQYF. The CDR3 DNA sequence: TGTGCCAGCAGCGGCCAGGGGGGAGCCAAAAACATTCAGTACTTC.

J is TRBJ2-5 and V is TRBV18, with TRBD2 matching 7 bases. The germline V gene encodes CDR1 KGHSH and CDR2 LQKENI. The V gene end was trimmed by 1 base and the J gene end by 2 bases; junction bases not matched to a gene: 4. CDR3 length: 15 amino acids. The chain's CDR3 is CASSPQPGRQETQYF. In nucleotides, the CDR3 is TGTGCCAGCTCACCACAGCCCGGGAGGCAAGAGACCCAGTACTTC.

This CDR3 reads CASSLSGGGSNQPQHF. The CDR3 nucleotides read TGTGCCAGCAGCTTATCAGGGGGCGGAAGCAATCAGCCCCAGCATTTT. This chain links TRBV7-2 with TRBJ1-5; 8 nucleotides match TRBD1. The CDR3 spans 16 residues. Germline-derived CDR1 and CDR2 are SGHTA and FQGNSA. V dropped 2 bases and J dropped 1; count of bases not matched to a gene: 4.

This rearrangement joins TRBV10-3 to TRBJ2-1, with 7 nucleotides matching TRBD2. The V segment lost 2 bases and the J segment 6 bases; nucleotides outside the gene matches: 10. This CDR3 has 16 amino acids. Germline V gene lookup returns CDR1 ENHRY and CDR2 SYGVKD. The CDR3 sequence is CAISEASGRALNEQFF. In DNA form, the CDR3 reads TGTGCCATCAGTGAGGCATCGGGGAGGGCCCTCAATGAGCAGTTCTTC.

The chain combines TRBV14 with TRBJ1-1; D not certain. Germline V gene data show CDR1 as SGHDN and CDR2 as FVKESK. V lost 3 bases to trimming and J lost 0 bases, with 2 bases between them. This CDR3 contains 12 residues. The DNA of the CDR3 is TGTGCCAGCAGCCAGATGAACACTGAAGCTTTCTTT. The encoded protein is CASSQMNTEAFF. The full variable domain, completed using reference TRBV14 and TRBJ1-1, is EAGVTQFPSHSVIEKGQTVTLRCDPISGHDNLYWYRRVMGKEIKFLLHFVKESKQDESGMPNNRFLAERTGGTYSTLKVQPAELEDSGVYFCASSQMNTEAFFGQGTRLTVV.